This T cell receptor beta chain was sequenced for a study of control samples from healthy donors and cancer patients. The repertoire was sequenced with immunoSEQ multiplex PCR; TCRdb's copy has only in-frame clones and lacks some. Among under 65,000 clones listed, approximately 87% were seen once. This CDR3 has 12 residues. V shed 4 bases and J shed 3 bases, with 6 bases lying between them. CDR1 is LGHDT, CDR2 YNNKEL, per germline (reference sequence). Sequencing was performed on PBMCs. The TCR was taken from a woman aged 55-70 years with lung cancer. The chain recombines TRBV3-1 (or the pseudogene TRBV3-2) with TRBJ1-1, with D unclear. In DNA, the CDR3 is TGTGCCAGCAGCCTCCTATACACTGAAGCTTTCTTT. Its protein product is CASSLLYTEAFF.